The sequence of this T cell receptor (beta chain) was determined in a study of T cells in Graves' hyperthyroidism and ophthalmopathy. About the research overall: Peripheral blood draws took place at initial diagnosis, ahead of any treatment. General study points: Blood samples included most of the expanded thyroid clonotypes exceeding 0.001. Ophthalmopathy was predicted by the model a median of approximately 6 months ahead of onset. Classification by a 13 V-J model distinguished ophthalmopathy from stable hyperthyroidism.

Amplification yielded TCR beta CDR3 regions, with RNA transcripts as the source. First-round RT-PCR of the TCR CDR3 relied on the HTBI primer set. TCRdb re-derived calls from the multiplex PCR reads in MiXCR, one entry per CDR3 protein. The sample holds a few hundred thousand distinct CDR3 sequences; roughly 13% are singletons and the top ten take about 5%. The V segment lost 6 bases and the J segment 0 bases; nucleotides outside the gene matches: 4. CDR3 length: 14 amino acids. Germline V CDR1 and CDR2: ENHRY, SYGVKD. Details on this clonotype: Its antigen is not identified.

This receptor was identified in a woman in her late teens or twenties with Graves' hyperthyroidism. Sequenced: blood. V gene TRBV10-3 combines with J gene TRBJ1-1; TRBD1 agrees at 7 bases. CDR3 residues: CAIRAGQLNTEAFF. DNA for the CDR3: TGTGCCATCAGGGCGGGACAGCTGAACACTGAAGCTTTCTTT.